This T cell receptor (beta chain) was identified during a study of T cell responses to AZD1222 COVID-19 vaccine. The study's findings and limits: The donor group comprised mostly white British people and more females; the analysis possibly underestimated clonal diversity. The study identified only a handful of AZD1222 recipients as seropositive at baseline. The breadth and depth of Spike-specific TCRs increased once two AZD1222 doses had been given. Dominant at 160-218 and 743-854, vaccine-associated CD4 TCRs also spanned spike.

Produced via immunoSEQ multiplex PCR; TCRdb's table is partial and in-frame only. The sample records approximately 100,000 clones, approximately 86% being singletons. Comments on this clone: Its antigen is currently unknown.

The sequenced sample was peripheral blood, obtained 28 days after the second dose of the MenACWY control vaccine. This TCR was sampled from an adult who received the MenACWY meningococcal vaccine as a control.

CDR3 coding DNA: TGTGCCAGCTCACCACCCGGCCAGGGTCTAACAGATACGCAGTATTTT. Translating gives CASSPPGQGLTDTQYF. This chain uses TRBV18 with TRBJ2-3, with D perhaps TRBD1 (5 bases). The CDR3 is 16 residues long. V was trimmed by 0 bases and J by 3 bases, leaving 13 bases between them. Germline CDR1 reads KGHSH; CDR2 reads LQKENI.